This record looks at one T cell receptor beta chain sequence and its context. Germline CDR1 MDHEN, CDR2 SYDVKM. CDR3 length: 13 residues. No DNA is given; TCRdb re-called the 10x single-cell sequencing reads and lists each CDR3 protein once. In total, the table holds about 1,600 distinct CDR3 sequences. The data were taken from a study of CD8 T cells in cerebrospinal fluid in Alzheimer's disease. The specimen sequenced was cerebrospinal fluid. This clonotype was sampled from a human donor with mild cognitive impairment. J is TRBJ2-7 and V is TRBV28; the D call of TRBD1 rests on TCRdb alone, since no DNA is present to check it. CDR3 region: CASSPPDGYEQYF.